This TCR beta chain was sequenced during a study of early T cells in non-severe SARS-CoV-2 infection. Study details: Sequencing of bulk RNA from unsorted whole blood was done, without chain pairing.

Trimming removed 3 bases from V and 3 bases from J, with 23 bases in between. The CDR3 runs to 18 residues. Unique molecular identifiers were attached to individual cDNA molecules. TCRdb reprocessed the 5' RACE reads with MiXCR, giving one entry per CDR3 protein. The table lists roughly 97,000 distinct CDR3 sequences, 9.5% to 11% of them singletons, with less than 5.5% in the top ten. This clonotype was observed at least ten times. The origin of this receptor is an adult who was a healthcare worker with PCR-confirmed SARS-CoV-2 infection or an uninfected control (not recorded which). This sequence joins TRBV12-3 or TRBV12-4 and TRBJ1-2, with D unresolved. The material sequenced was whole blood, taken at baseline. The CDR3 DNA follows: TGTGCCAGCAGTTTGTGGGGATCGCCCCGAGCTAGGGACTATGGCTACACCTTC. Its translation: CASSLWGSPRARDYGYTF.